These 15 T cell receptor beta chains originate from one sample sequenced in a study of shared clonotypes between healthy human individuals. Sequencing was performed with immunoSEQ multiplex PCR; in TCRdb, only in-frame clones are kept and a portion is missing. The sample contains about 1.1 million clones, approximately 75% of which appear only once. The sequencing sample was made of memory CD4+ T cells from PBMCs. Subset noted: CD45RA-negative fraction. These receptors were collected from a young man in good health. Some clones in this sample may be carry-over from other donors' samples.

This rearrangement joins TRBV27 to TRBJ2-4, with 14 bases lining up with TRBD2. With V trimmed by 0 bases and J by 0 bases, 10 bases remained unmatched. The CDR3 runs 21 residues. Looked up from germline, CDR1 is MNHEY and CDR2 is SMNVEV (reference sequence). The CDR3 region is CASSLSFRTSGRPEAKNIQYF. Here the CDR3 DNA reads TGTGCCAGCAGTTTATCTTTCCGGACTAGCGGGAGGCCCGAAGCCAAAAACATTCAGTACTTC.

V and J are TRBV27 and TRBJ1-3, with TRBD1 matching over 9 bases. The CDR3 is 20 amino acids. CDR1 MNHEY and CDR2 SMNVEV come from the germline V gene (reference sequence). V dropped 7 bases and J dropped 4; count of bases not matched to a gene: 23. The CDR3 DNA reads TGTGCCAGCAACCACCCCCCGGGACAGGGAAGTCTCTTTCGGGGAAACACCATATATTTT. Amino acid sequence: CASNHPPGQGSLFRGNTIYF.

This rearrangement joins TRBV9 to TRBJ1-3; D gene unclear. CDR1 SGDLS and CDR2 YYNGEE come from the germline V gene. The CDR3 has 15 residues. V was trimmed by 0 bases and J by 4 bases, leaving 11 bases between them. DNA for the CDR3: TGTGCCAGCAGCGTAGAAGGGATTACGGGAAACACCATATATTTT. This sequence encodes CASSVEGITGNTIYF.

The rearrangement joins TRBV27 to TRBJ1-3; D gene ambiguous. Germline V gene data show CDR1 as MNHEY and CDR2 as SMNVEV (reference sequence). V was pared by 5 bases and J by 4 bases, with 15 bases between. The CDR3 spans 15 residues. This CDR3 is CASSASVGRGNTIYF. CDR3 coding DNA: TGTGCCAGCAGTGCTTCAGTGGGTCGGGGAAACACCATATATTTT.

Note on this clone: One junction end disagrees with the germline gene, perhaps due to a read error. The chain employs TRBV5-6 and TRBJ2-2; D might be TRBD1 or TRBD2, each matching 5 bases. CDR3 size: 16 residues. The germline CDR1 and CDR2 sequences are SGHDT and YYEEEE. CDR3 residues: CASSSTGTANTGELLF. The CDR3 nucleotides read TGTGCCAGCAGCTCTACCGGGACGGCGAACACCGGGGAGCTGCTTTTT. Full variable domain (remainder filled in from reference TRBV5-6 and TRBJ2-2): DAGVTQSPTHLIKTRGQQVTLRCSPKSGHDTVSWYQQALGQGPQFIFQYYEEEERQRGNFPDRFSGHQFPNYSSELNVNALLLGDSALYLCASSSTGTANTGELLFGEGSRLTVL.

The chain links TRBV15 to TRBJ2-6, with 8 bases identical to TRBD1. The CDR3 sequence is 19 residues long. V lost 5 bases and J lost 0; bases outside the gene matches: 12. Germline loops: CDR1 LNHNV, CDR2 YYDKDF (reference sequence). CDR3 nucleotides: TGTGCCACCAGCGACCGACTGCCGGGACAGGCCTCTGGGGCCAACGTCCTGACTTTC. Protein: CATSDRLPGQASGANVLTF.

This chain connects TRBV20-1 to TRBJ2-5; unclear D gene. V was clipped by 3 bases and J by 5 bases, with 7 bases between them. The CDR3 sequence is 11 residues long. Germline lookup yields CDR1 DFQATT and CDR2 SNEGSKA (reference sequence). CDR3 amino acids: CSASNGETQYF. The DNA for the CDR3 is TGCAGTGCTAGCAATGGGGAGACCCAGTACTTC.

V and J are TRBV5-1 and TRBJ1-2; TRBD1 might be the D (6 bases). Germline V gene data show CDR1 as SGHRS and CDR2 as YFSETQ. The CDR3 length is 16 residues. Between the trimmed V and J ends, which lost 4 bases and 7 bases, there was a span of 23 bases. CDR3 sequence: CASSPNLERGVRGYTF. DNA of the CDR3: TGCGCCAGCAGCCCCAACCTGGAGAGGGGGGTACGTGGCTACACCTTC.

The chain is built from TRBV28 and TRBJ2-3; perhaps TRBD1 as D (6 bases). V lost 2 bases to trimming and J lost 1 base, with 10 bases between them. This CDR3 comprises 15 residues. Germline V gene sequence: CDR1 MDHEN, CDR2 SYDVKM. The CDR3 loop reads CASSLGRGRTDTQYF. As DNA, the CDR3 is TGTGCCAGCAGTTTAGGCAGGGGACGCACAGATACGCAGTATTTT. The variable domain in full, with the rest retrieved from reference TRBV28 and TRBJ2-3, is DVKVTQSSRYLVKRTGEKVFLECVQDMDHENMFWYRQDPGLGLRLIYFSYDVKMKEKGDIPEGYSVSREKKERFSLILESASTNQTSMYLCASSLGRGRTDTQYFGPGTRLTVL.

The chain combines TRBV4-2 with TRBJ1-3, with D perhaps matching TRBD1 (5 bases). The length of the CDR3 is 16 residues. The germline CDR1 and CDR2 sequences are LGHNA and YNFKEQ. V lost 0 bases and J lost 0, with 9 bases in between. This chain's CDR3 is CASSQDWGVSGNTIYF. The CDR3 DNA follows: TGTGCCAGCAGCCAAGACTGGGGGGTCTCTGGAAACACCATATATTTT.

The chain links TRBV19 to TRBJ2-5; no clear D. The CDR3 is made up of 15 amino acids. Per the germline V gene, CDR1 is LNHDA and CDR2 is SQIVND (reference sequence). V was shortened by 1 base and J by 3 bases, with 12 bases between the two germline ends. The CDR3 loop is CASSIGGSTKETQYF. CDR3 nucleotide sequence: TGTGCCAGTAGTATAGGTGGTAGCACAAAAGAGACCCAGTACTTC.

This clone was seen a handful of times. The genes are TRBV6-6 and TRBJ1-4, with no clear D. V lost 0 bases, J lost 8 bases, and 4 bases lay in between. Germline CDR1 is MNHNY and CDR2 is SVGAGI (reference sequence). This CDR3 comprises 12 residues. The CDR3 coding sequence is TGTGCCAGCAGTTACTCGATGGAAAAACTGTTTTTT. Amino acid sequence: CASSYSMEKLFF.

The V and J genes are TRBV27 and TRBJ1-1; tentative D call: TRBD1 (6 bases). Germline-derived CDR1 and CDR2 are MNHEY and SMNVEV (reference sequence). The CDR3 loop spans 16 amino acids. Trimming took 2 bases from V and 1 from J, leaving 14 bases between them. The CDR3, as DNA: TGTGCCAGCAGTTTAACAGGGTCTCAGAAGAACACTGAAGCTTTCTTT. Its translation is CASSLTGSQKNTEAFF.

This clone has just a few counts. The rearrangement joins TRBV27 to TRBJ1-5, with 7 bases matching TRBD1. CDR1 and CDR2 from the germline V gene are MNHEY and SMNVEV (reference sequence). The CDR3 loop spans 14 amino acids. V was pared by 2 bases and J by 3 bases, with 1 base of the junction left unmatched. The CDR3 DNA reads TGTGCCAGCAGTTTACAGGGGGTCAATCAGCCCCAGCATTTT. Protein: CASSLQGVNQPQHF.

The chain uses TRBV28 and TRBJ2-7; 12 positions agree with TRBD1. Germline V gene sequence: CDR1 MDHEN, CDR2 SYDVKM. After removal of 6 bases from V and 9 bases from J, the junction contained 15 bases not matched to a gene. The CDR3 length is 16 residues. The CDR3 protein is CASSPTGTGGPTGQYF. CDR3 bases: TGTGCCAGCAGCCCAACGGGGACAGGGGGCCCAACCGGGCAGTACTTC.